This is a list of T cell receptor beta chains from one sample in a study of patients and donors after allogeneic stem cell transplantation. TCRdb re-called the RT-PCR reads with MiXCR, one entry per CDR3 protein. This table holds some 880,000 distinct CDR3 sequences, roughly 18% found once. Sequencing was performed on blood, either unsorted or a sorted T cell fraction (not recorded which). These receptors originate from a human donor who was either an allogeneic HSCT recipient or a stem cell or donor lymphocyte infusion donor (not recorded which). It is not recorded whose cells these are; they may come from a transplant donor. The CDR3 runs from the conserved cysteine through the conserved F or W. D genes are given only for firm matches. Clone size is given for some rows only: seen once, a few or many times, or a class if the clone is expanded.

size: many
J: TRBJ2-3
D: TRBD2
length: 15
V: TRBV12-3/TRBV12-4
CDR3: CASSFLAGTGDTQYF
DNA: TGTGCCAGCAGTTTCCTAGCGGGGACTGGAGATACGCAGTATTTT

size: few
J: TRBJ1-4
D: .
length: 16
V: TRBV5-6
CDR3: CASSLVGGLYEEKLFF
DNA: TGTGCCAGCAGCTTGGTAGGGGGTCTTTATGAGGAAAAACTGTTTTTT

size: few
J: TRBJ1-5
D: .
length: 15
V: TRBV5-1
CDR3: CASSLGVAGNQPQHF
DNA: TGCGCCAGCAGCTTGGGTGTCGCGGGGAATCAGCCCCAGCATTTT

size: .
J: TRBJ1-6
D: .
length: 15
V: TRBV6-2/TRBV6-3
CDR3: CASRLVWVYNSPLHF
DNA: TGTGCCAGCAGGCTTGTATGGGTCTATAATTCACCCCTCCACTTT

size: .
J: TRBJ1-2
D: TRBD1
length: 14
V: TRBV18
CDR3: CASSPPTGYDPSTF
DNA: TGTGCCAGCTCACCACCGACAGGGTACGACCCTTCTACCTTC

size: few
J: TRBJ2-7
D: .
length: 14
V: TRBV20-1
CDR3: CSARDLTELYEQYF
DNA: TGCAGTGCTAGAGATTTAACTGAACTCTACGAGCAGTACTTC

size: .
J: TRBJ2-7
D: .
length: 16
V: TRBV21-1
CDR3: CASSSRRGRRWDEQYF
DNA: TGTGCCAGCAGCTCCAGACGTGGGAGGCGGTGGGACGAGCAGTACTTC

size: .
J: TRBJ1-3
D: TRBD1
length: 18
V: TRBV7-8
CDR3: CASSLRDRGLRAGNTIYF
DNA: TGTGCCAGCAGCTTACGTGACAGGGGGTTGAGGGCTGGAAACACCATATATTTT

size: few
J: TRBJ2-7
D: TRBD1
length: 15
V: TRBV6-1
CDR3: CASRYWDRGRDEQYF
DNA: TGTGCCAGCAGGTATTGGGACAGGGGGCGTGACGAGCAGTACTTC

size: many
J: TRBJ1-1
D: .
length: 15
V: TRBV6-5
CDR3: CASSYSWTGNTEAFF
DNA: TGTGCCAGCAGTTACTCGTGGACCGGGAACACTGAAGCTTTCTTT

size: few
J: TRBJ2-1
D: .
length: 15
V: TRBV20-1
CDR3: CSASLGGKLFNEQFF
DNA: TGCAGTGCCTCCCTGGGCGGAAAGCTGTTCAATGAGCAGTTCTTC

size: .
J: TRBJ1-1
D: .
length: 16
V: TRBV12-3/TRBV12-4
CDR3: CASSASGTILETEAFF
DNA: TGTGCCAGCAGTGCCTCCGGGACAATACTGGAGACTGAAGCTTTCTTT

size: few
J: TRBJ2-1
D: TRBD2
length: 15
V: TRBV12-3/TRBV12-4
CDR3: CASSSGLAAYNGQFF
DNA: TGTGCCAGCAGTTCGGGACTAGCGGCTTACAATGGGCAGTTCTTC

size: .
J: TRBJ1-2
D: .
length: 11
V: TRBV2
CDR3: CASSAKDGYTF
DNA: TGTGCCAGCAGCGCAAAGGATGGCTACACCTTC

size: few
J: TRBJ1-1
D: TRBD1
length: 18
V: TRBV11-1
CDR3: CASSLWVGTDDRGTEAFF
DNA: TGTGCCAGCAGCTTATGGGTGGGCACAGATGACAGGGGCACTGAAGCTTTCTTT

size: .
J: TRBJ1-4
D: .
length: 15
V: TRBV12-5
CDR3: CASGLGAKGNEKLFF
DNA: TGTGCTAGTGGTTTGGGGGCGAAGGGTAATGAAAAACTGTTTTTT

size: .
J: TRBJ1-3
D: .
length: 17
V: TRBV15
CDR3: CATSITVGDGPGNTIYF
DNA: TGTGCCACCAGCATAACTGTAGGGGACGGTCCCGGAAACACCATATATTTT

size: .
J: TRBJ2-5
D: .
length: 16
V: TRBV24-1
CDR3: CATSDSIRGDQETQYF
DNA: TGTGCCACCAGTGATTCCATCAGGGGGGATCAAGAGACCCAGTACTTC

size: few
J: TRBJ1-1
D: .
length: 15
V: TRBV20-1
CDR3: CSARDLKGVNTEAFF
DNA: TGCAGTGCTAGAGATTTGAAGGGAGTGAACACTGAAGCTTTCTTT

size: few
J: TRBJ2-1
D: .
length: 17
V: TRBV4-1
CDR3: CASSQEVGAAAYNEQFF
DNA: TGCGCCAGCAGCCAAGAGGTGGGGGCAGCTGCTTACAATGAGCAGTTCTTC

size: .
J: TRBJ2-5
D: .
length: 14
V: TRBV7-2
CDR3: CASSKAAYQETQYF
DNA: TGTGCCAGCAGTAAGGCGGCGTACCAAGAGACCCAGTACTTC

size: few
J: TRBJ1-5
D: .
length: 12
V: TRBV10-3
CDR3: CAISEPDQPQHF
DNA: TGTGCCATCAGTGAGCCTGATCAGCCCCAGCATTTT

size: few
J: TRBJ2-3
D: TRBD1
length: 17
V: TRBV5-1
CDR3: CASSWGRGTDSTDTQYF
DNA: TGCGCCAGCAGCTGGGGCAGGGGGACCGATAGCACAGATACGCAGTATTTT

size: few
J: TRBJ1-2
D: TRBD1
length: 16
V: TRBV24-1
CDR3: CATSDRYRGINYGYTF
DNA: TGTGCCACCAGTGACCGTTACAGGGGTATTAACTATGGCTACACCTTC

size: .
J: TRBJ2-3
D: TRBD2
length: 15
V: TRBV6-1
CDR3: CASDPLAGSTDTQYF
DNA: TGTGCCAGCGACCCCCTAGCGGGGAGCACAGATACGCAGTATTTT

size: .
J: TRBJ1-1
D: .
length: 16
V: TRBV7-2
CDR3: CASSLRARRPDTEAFF
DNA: TGTGCCAGCAGCTTAAGAGCTAGGAGACCGGACACTGAAGCTTTCTTT

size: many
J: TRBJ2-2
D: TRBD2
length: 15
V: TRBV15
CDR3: CATSRDRGDTGELFF
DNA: TGTGCCACCAGCAGAGATCGGGGGGACACCGGGGAGCTGTTTTTT

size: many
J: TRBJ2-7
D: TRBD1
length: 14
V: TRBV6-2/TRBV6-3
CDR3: CASPRAGGWYEQYF
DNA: TGTGCCAGCCCGAGGGCAGGGGGTTGGTACGAGCAGTACTTC

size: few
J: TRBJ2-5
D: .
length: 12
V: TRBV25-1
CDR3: CASSEQAETQYF
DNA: TGTGCCAGCAGTGAACAGGCAGAGACCCAGTACTTC

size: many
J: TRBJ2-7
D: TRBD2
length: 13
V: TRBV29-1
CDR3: CSVLAGDSYEQYF
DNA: TGCAGCGTCTTAGCGGGAGACTCCTACGAGCAGTACTTC

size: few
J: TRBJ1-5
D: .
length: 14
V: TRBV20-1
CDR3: CSARVLTGSQPQHF
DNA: TGCAGTGCTAGAGTCTTAACGGGGAGTCAGCCCCAGCATTTT

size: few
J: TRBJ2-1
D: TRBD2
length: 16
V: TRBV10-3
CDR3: CAISEADAGGLNEQFF
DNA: TGTGCCATCAGTGAGGCTGACGCGGGGGGCCTCAATGAGCAGTTCTTC

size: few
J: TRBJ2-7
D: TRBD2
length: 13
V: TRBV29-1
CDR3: CSVVSGGIYEQYF
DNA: TGCAGCGTTGTTAGCGGGGGCATCTACGAGCAGTACTTC

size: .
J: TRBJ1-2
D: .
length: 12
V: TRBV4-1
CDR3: CASTGRGDGYTF
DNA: TGCGCCAGCACGGGTAGGGGTGATGGCTACACCTTC

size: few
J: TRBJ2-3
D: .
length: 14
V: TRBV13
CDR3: CASSFGGSVDTQYF
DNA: TGTGCCAGCAGCTTCGGCGGTTCGGTAGATACGCAGTATTTT

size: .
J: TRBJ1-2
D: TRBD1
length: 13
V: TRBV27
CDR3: CASSSRTGESYTF
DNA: TGTGCCAGCAGTTCCCGGACAGGGGAGAGCTACACCTTC

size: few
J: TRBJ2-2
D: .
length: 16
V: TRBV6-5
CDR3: CASSYSTHRITGELFF
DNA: TGTGCCAGCAGTTACTCGACTCACAGGATCACCGGGGAGCTGTTTTTT

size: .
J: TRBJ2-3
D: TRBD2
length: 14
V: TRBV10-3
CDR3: CAISQRGYLDTQYF
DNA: TGTGCCATCAGCCAGCGGGGGTACCTAGATACGCAGTATTTT

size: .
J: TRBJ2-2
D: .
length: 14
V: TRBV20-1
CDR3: CSAEKTGWTGELFF
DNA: TGCAGTGCCGAAAAGACAGGCTGGACCGGGGAGCTGTTTTTT

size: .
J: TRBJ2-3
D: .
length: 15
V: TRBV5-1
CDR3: CASSLVQTGTDTQYF
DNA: TGCGCCAGCAGCTTGGTCCAGACAGGCACAGATACGCAGTATTTT

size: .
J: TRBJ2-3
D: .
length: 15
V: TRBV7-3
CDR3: CASAVGPGPDYTQYF
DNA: TGTGCCAGCGCCGTCGGGCCTGGGCCAGACTATACGCAGTATTTT

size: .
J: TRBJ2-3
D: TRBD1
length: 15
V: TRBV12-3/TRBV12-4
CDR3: CASSSGQGRADTQYF
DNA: TGTGCCAGCAGTTCGGGACAGGGCAGGGCAGATACGCAGTATTTT

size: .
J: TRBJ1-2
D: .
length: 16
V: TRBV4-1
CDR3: CASSQTEYRVDYGYTF
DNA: TGCGCCAGCAGCCAGACAGAGTATCGGGTTGACTATGGCTACACCTTC

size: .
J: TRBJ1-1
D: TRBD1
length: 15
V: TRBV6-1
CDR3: CASSNRDRKDTEAFF
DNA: TGTGCCAGCAGTAATCGGGACAGGAAAGACACTGAAGCTTTCTTT

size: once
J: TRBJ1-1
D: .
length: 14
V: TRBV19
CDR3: CASTREGMNTEAFF
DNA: TGTGCCAGTACAAGGGAGGGGATGAACACTGAAGCTTTCTTT

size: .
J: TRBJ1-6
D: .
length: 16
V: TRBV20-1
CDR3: CSARGGYRADSGPLHF
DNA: TGCAGTGCTAGAGGGGGGTACAGGGCCGACTCGGGGCCCCTCCACTTT

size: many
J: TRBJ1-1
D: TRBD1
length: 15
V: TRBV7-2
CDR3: CASGQGAIQNTEAFF
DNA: TGTGCCAGCGGACAGGGGGCCATTCAGAACACTGAAGCTTTCTTT

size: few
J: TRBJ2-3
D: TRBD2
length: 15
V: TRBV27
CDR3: CASSLAGLAAGTQYF
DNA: TGTGCCAGCAGTTTAGCGGGACTAGCGGCGGGTACGCAGTATTTT

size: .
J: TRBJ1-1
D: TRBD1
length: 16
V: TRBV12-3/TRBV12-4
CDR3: CASSFRFVQGGTEAFF
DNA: TGTGCCAGCAGTTTTAGGTTTGTCCAGGGGGGCACTGAAGCTTTCTTT

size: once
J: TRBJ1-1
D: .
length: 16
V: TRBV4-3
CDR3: CASSQLGRSPHSEAFF
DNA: TGCGCCAGCAGCCAACTTGGACGGAGCCCCCACTCTGAAGCTTTCTTT

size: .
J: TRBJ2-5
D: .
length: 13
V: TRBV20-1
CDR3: CSAHRFGGETQYF
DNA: TGCAGTGCTCACCGATTTGGCGGAGAGACCCAGTACTTC

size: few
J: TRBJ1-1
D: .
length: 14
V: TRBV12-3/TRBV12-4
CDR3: CASSSRRGVTEAFF
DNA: TGTGCCAGCAGCTCCAGAAGGGGCGTCACTGAAGCTTTCTTT

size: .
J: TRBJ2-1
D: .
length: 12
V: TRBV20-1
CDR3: CPSRLSNNEQFF
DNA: TGCCCATCGAGACTTTCCAACAATGAGCAGTTCTTC

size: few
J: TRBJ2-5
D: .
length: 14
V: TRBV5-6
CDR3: CASSWVGGRETQYF
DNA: TGTGCCAGCAGCTGGGTGGGGGGCCGGGAGACCCAGTACTTC